These 14 T cell receptor beta chains share one sample of origin, sequenced in a study of blood T cell repertoires in COVID-19 (dated by TCRdb to the early 2020s). Libraries were built with the immunoSEQ multiplex PCR assay. TCRdb took this table from immuneACCESS and kept in-frame rearrangements with V and J called. Such tables lack part of the clones; where checked against another copy, unresolved V genes explain under half of the gap, and the rest is unexplained. The table for this sample lists tens of thousands of clones; about 90% of them were counted only once. Around 8.6% of the sample is held by the ten biggest clonotypes. Sequencing was carried out using peripheral blood. The receptors here all came from a middle-aged man with acute or convalescent COVID-19.

V and J are TRBV11-1 and TRBJ2-7; D uncertain. The germline CDR1 and CDR2 sequences are SGHAT and FQDESV (reference sequence). V was pared by 1 base and J by 0 bases, with 4 bases between. The CDR3 is 13 residues long. The CDR3 sequence: CASSLDSSYEQYF. CDR3 coding DNA: TGTGCCAGCAGCTTAGACAGCTCCTACGAGCAGTACTTC.

V gene TRBV18 combines with J gene TRBJ1-1, with a weak D call TRBD1 (6 bases). The CDR3 sequence is 15 residues long. Germline V lookup: CDR1 KGHSH, CDR2 LQKENI. V shed 5 bases and J shed 0 bases, with 13 bases lying between them. For the CDR3, the DNA is TGTGCCAGCTCATCTATTACAGGGATGAACACTGAAGCTTTCTTT. Protein sequence: CASSSITGMNTEAFF.

The chain uses TRBV7-2 and TRBJ1-1, with TRBD1 matching over 10 bases. The CDR3 spans 15 residues. Germline V CDR1 and CDR2: SGHTA, FQGNSA. The ends lost 2 bases at V and 6 bases at J; junction bases unmatched: 6. The CDR3 protein is CASSLRQGAGAEAFF. CDR3 sequence (DNA): TGTGCCAGCAGCTTAAGACAGGGGGCAGGGGCTGAAGCTTTCTTT.

The chain joins TRBV2 to TRBJ1-1; TRBD1 aligns across 8 bases. Trimming took 6 bases from V and 5 from J; bases not matched to a gene: 8. The CDR3 contains 14 residues. Germline V gene data show CDR1 as SNHLY and CDR2 as FYNNEI. The CDR3 DNA reads as TGTGCCAGCAGCCATGGACAGGGAGAGACTGAAGCTTTCTTT. Translating gives CASSHGQGETEAFF.

The chain employs TRBV5-1 and TRBJ2-5; the match to TRBD2 covers 8 bases. Germline assignment: CDR1 SGHRS and CDR2 YFSETQ. The ends lost 4 bases at V and 1 base at J; junction bases unmatched: 12. The CDR3 runs to 17 residues. The CDR3 sequence is CASSPGAGTRAQETQYF. CDR3 coding DNA: TGCGCCAGCAGCCCGGGGGCTGGGACTAGGGCCCAAGAGACCCAGTACTTC. Complete variable domain (other parts from reference TRBV5-1 and TRBJ2-5): KAGVTQTPRYLIKTRGQQVTLSCSPISGHRSVSWYQQTPGQGLQFLFEYFSETQRNKGNFPGRFSGRQFSNSRSEMNVSTLELGDSALYLCASSPGAGTRAQETQYFGPGTRLLVL.

J is TRBJ2-2 and V is TRBV15; TRBD2 matches at 13 bases. Germline loops: CDR1 LNHNV, CDR2 YYDKDF (reference sequence). V lost 5 bases to trimming and J lost 6 bases; unmatched junction nucleotides: 15. The CDR3 is made up of 19 amino acids. The CDR3 protein is CATSARLLTSGGVPGELFF. The CDR3, as DNA: TGTGCCACCAGCGCCCGGCTCCTAACTAGCGGGGGGGTCCCCGGGGAGCTGTTTTTT.

The V gene is TRBV12-5, the J gene TRBJ2-2, with D possibly matching TRBD1 (6 bases). In germline, CDR1 is LGHNT, CDR2 FRNRAP. Trimming stripped 3 bases from V and 2 bases from J, with 10 bases between. The CDR3 has 15 residues. The CDR3 sequence is CASGFEGVNTGELFF. The CDR3 DNA reads as TGTGCTAGTGGTTTTGAGGGGGTAAACACCGGGGAGCTGTTTTTT.

The chain employs TRBV7-2 and TRBJ2-5, with 9 nucleotides matching TRBD2. This CDR3 has 16 amino acids. V lost 6 bases and J lost 4; bases outside the gene matches: 12. Germline CDR1 reads SGHTA; CDR2 reads FQGNSA. Written as DNA, the CDR3 is TGTGCCAGCAGGCCTGCCAGGCGGGGGGGCGTAGAGACCCAGTACTTC. Translating it yields CASRPARRGGVETQYF.

This sequence joins TRBV18 and TRBJ2-3; D might be TRBD2 (6 bases). The germline V gene has CDR1 KGHSH and CDR2 LQKENI. This CDR3 is built from 16 residues. Trimming cost V 3 bases and J 11 bases, with 24 bases left between them. In nucleotides, the CDR3 is TGTGCCAGCTCACCGGGGGACTTCATGAAGGAAGGAGGGCAGTATTTT. It specifies CASSPGDFMKEGGQYF.

This chain uses TRBV2 with TRBJ2-6; D remains ambiguous. CDR1 is SNHLY, CDR2 FYNNEI, per germline. V gave up 4 bases and J gave up 0 bases, with 7 bases separating them. CDR3 size: 15 residues. The CDR3 spells CASSASFSGANVLTF. As DNA, the CDR3 is TGTGCCAGCAGTGCTAGTTTCTCTGGGGCCAACGTCCTGACTTTC.

This clone has a single count. V usage is TRBV20-1 and J usage is TRBJ2-3, with 7 bases aligning to TRBD1. This CDR3 comprises 15 residues. Germline V gene data show CDR1 as DFQATT and CDR2 as SNEGSKA (reference sequence). V lost 4 bases, J lost 2 bases, and 9 bases stayed unmatched. CDR3 DNA sequence: TGCAGTGCTAATGAGAAACAGGGGAACACAGATACGCAGTATTTT. This translates into CSANEKQGNTDTQYF.

CDR3 in amino acids: CASSLGRGYNEQFF. The CDR3 coding sequence is TGTGCCAGCAGCCTAGGGAGGGGATACAATGAGCAGTTCTTC. The chain is built from TRBV5-6 and TRBJ2-1; TRBD2 matches at 7 bases. V lost 4 bases to trimming and J lost 4 bases; unmatched junction nucleotides: 5. The CDR3 consists of 14 residues. Germline loops: CDR1 SGHDT, CDR2 YYEEEE.

This sequence joins TRBV11-2 and TRBJ1-1; 8 bases align to TRBD1. This CDR3 spans 16 amino acids. Germline V gene sequence: CDR1 SGHAT, CDR2 FQNNGV. V shed 1 base and J 0 bases; nucleotides not matched to a gene: 4. In nucleotides, the CDR3 is TGTGCCAGCAGCTTAGGTCCAGGGGGCATGAACACTGAAGCTTTCTTT. This encodes CASSLGPGGMNTEAFF.

The V gene is TRBV28, the J gene TRBJ2-5; D might be TRBD2 (8 bases). Germline V gene sequence: CDR1 MDHEN, CDR2 SYDVKM. Trimming left V 5 bases short and J 5 bases short, with 15 bases between. This CDR3 has 14 residues. DNA for the CDR3: TGTGCCAGCAGTGTCGGGGGGGACAGCGAGACCCAGTACTTC. Amino acid sequence: CASSVGGDSETQYF. The variable domain in full, completed from reference TRBV28 and TRBJ2-5, reads DVKVTQSSRYLVKRTGEKVFLECVQDMDHENMFWYRQDPGLGLRLIYFSYDVKMKEKGDIPEGYSVSREKKERFSLILESASTNQTSMYLCASSVGGDSETQYFGPGTRLLVL.